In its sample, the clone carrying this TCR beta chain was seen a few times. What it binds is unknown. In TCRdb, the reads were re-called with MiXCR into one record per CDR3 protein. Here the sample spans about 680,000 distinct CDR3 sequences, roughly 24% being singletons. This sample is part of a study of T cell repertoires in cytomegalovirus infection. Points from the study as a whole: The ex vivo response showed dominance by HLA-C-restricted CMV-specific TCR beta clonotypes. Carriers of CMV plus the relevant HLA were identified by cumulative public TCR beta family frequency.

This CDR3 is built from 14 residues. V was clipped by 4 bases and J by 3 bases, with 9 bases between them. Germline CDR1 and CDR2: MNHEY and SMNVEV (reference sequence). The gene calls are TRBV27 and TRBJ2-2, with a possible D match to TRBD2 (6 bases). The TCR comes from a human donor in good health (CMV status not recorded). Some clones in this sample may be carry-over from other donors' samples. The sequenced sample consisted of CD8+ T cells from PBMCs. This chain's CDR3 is CASSYGGDTGELFF. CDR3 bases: TGTGCCAGCAGTTATGGCGGGGACACCGGGGAGCTGTTTTTT.